Below, 14 T cell receptor beta chains from the same sample are listed, as sequenced in a study of response to subunit inactivated influenza vaccine. TCRdb reanalysed the RT-PCR reads using MiXCR and keeps one entry per CDR3 protein. The sample shows 500,000 to 550,000 distinct CDR3 sequences, 6.5% to 8% of them seen only once. The source was PBMCs from blood, collected roughly 24 months after vaccination. These receptor sequences come from a man between 50 and 69 years old who received an inactivated influenza vaccine.

This clonotype has just a few counts. The J gene is TRBJ1-1, the V gene TRBV28; no reliable D call. V lost 5 bases and J lost 1, with 17 bases in between. This CDR3 has 16 amino acids. Looked up from germline, CDR1 is MDHEN and CDR2 is SYDVKM. This chain's CDR3 is CASSTPGPFANTEAFF. The CDR3 bases are TGTGCCAGCAGTACCCCGGGCCCTTTTGCGAACACTGAAGCTTTCTTT. The full variable domain, completed using reference TRBV28 and TRBJ1-1, is DVKVTQSSRYLVKRTGEKVFLECVQDMDHENMFWYRQDPGLGLRLIYFSYDVKMKEKGDIPEGYSVSREKKERFSLILESASTNQTSMYLCASSTPGPFANTEAFFGQGTRLTVV.

The table lists this clonotype with many counts. This chain joins TRBV20-1 and TRBJ2-1, with 7 bases fitting TRBD1. The CDR3 contains 12 residues. Looked up from germline, CDR1 is DFQATT and CDR2 is SNEGSKA (reference sequence). The CDR3 sequence: CSPRDSQNEQFF. In DNA, the CDR3 is TGCAGCCCCCGGGACAGCCAAAATGAGCAGTTCTTC.

The sample holds a few counts of this clonotype. The chain joins TRBV7-8 to TRBJ2-7, with D possibly matching TRBD2 (5 bases). CDR1 is SGHVS and CDR2 is FQNEAQ in the germline V gene. With 0 bases removed from V and 2 bases from J, the gap between germline ends came to 17 bases. The length of the CDR3 is 17 residues. The CDR3 DNA follows: TGTGCCAGCAGCTTAGCCTTGGGTAGGACTCACGCCTACGAGCAGTACTTC. Encoded protein: CASSLALGRTHAYEQYF.

This clonotype came up a few times. The chain uses TRBV12-3 or TRBV12-4 and TRBJ2-7; D might be TRBD2 (5 bases). V was clipped by 5 bases and J by 3 bases, with 11 bases between them. This CDR3 has 13 residues. CDR3 DNA sequence: TGTGCCAGCAGTCCGGGAACCCTCTACGAGCAGTACTTC. Its protein product is CASSPGTLYEQYF.

This clonotype was seen a handful of times. V is TRBV5-5 and J is TRBJ1-2; the D is unclear. The ends were cut back, 1 base at V and 1 base at J, with 17 bases in the middle. The CDR3 length is 17 residues. Germline CDR1 and CDR2: SGHKS and YYEKEE (reference sequence). Written as DNA, the CDR3 is TGTGCCAGCAGCTTGAGGCCGCCTCCACGGGATAACTATGGCTACACCTTC. It translates to CASSLRPPPRDNYGYTF.

In this sample, this clonotype turned up a few times. The rearrangement uses TRBV3-1 and TRBJ2-7; maybe TRBD2 (5 bases). This CDR3 is built from 14 residues. Trimming removed 5 bases at V and 0 bases at J, with 11 bases between. Germline assignment: CDR1 LGHDT and CDR2 YNNKEL (reference sequence). CDR3 nucleotide sequence: TGTGCCAGCAGCTCCGCGGGTAGCTCCTACGAGCAGTACTTC. Translating gives CASSSAGSSYEQYF.

This clonotype was detected only a few times. V usage is TRBV6-5 and J usage is TRBJ2-7; 11 nucleotides match TRBD1. Per the germline V gene, CDR1 is MNHEY and CDR2 is SVGAGI. CDR3 length: 17 amino acids. V trimming: 0 bases; J trimming: 4 bases; junction bases outside the gene matches: 8. The CDR3 nucleotides are TGTGCCAGCAGTTACTCGTTGACCGGGACAGGGGGGTACGAGCAGTACTTC. Translating gives CASSYSLTGTGGYEQYF.

CDR3 sequence: CASSPPGGALGELFF. CDR3 DNA sequence: TGTGCCAGCAGCCCGCCCGGGGGCGCGCTCGGGGAGCTGTTTTTT. This chain connects TRBV7-2 to TRBJ2-2; D is possibly TRBD1 or TRBD2 (6 bases each). Germline CDR1 and CDR2: SGHTA and FQGNSA. The CDR3 has 15 residues. V shed 5 bases and J shed 7 bases, with 17 bases lying between them.

V usage is TRBV7-9 and J usage is TRBJ2-1; D is undetermined. This CDR3 region has 13 residues. V was pared by 0 bases and J by 5 bases, with 5 bases between. From germline, CDR1 is SEHNR and CDR2 FQNEAQ (reference sequence). The CDR3 DNA reads TGTGCCAGCAGCTTAGCGGAAAACAATGAGCAGTTCTTC. This encodes CASSLAENNEQFF.

There are many counts of this clonotype. The CDR3 here is CASRTPRDATQYF. DNA for the CDR3: TGCGCCAGCAGGACCCCTAGGGATGCTACGCAGTATTTT. This rearrangement joins TRBV10-2 to TRBJ2-3; D unclear. Trimming pared 6 bases from V and 8 bases from J, leaving 15 bases between. This CDR3 region has 13 residues. Per germline, CDR1 WSHSY and CDR2 SAAADI.

This clonotype was picked up a small number of times. The rearrangement links TRBV20-1 to TRBJ2-7; 7 nucleotides align to TRBD1. CDR1 is DFQATT and CDR2 is SNEGSKA in the germline V gene (reference sequence). V trimming: 4 bases; J trimming: 3 bases; junction bases outside the gene matches: 3. This CDR3 contains 12 residues. In nucleotides, the CDR3 is TGCAGTGCTACAGGGGACAGCTACGAGCAGTACTTC. It is translated as CSATGDSYEQYF.

This sequence joins TRBV7-2 and TRBJ2-2, with D tentatively TRBD2 (6 bases). Germline V lookup: CDR1 SGHTA, CDR2 FQGNSA. Trimming removed 1 base from V and 4 bases from J, with 13 bases in between. The CDR3 has 16 amino acids. The CDR3 DNA is TGTGCCAGCAGCTTAGAACTAGCCCCGGGCACCGGGGAGCTGTTTTTT. Its protein is CASSLELAPGTGELFF.

This sequence joins TRBV29-1 and TRBJ2-7; TRBD1 agrees at 9 bases. The CDR3 extends over 12 amino acids. V was pared by 4 bases and J by 6 bases, with 4 bases of the junction left unmatched. CDR1 and CDR2 (germline): SQVTM, ANQGSEA. CDR3 nucleotide sequence: TGCAGCGTTGGGGACAGGGAGGGCGAGCAGTACTTC. Its translation is CSVGDREGEQYF.

This clonotype was observed at least ten times. This chain uses TRBV4-2 with TRBJ2-7; D is ambiguous. V lost 1 base to trimming and J lost 7 bases, with 8 bases between them. Germline V gene lookup returns CDR1 LGHNA and CDR2 YNFKEQ. There are 12 residues in the CDR3. CDR3 in DNA: TGTGCCAGCAGCCAAGGACCTGAGGAGCAGTACTTC. This sequence encodes CASSQGPEEQYF.